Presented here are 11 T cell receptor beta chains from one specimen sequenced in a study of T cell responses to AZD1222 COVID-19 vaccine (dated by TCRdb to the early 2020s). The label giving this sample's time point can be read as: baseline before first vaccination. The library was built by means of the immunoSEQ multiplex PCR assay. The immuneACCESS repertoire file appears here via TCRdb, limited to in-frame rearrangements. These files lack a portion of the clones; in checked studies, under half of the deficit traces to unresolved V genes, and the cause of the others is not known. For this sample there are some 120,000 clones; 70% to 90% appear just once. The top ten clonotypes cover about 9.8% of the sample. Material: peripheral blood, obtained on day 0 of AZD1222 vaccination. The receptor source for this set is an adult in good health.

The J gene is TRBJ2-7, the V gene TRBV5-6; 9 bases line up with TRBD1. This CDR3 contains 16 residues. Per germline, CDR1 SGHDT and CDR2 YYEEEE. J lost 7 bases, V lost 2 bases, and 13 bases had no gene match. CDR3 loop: CASSFFSGTGTFEQYF. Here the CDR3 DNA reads TGTGCCAGCAGCTTTTTTTCCGGGACAGGGACTTTTGAGCAGTACTTC.

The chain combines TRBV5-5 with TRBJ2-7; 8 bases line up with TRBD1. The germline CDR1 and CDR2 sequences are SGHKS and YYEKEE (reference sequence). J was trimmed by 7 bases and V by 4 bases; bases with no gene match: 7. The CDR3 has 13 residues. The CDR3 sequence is CASSVDRGLEQYF. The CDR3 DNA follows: TGTGCCAGCAGCGTCGACAGGGGCCTAGAGCAGTACTTC.

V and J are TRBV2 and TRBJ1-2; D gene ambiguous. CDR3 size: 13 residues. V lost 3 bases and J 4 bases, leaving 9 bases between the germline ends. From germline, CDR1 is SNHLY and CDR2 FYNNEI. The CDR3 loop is CASSDVPIYGYTF. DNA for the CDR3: TGTGCCAGCAGTGACGTCCCCATCTATGGCTACACCTTC.

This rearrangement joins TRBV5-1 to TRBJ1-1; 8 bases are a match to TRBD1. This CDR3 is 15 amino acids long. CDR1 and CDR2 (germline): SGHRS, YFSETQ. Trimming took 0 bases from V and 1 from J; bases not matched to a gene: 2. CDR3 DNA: TGCGCCAGCAGCTTGGGACAGGGGTGGAACACTGAAGCTTTCTTT. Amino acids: CASSLGQGWNTEAFF.

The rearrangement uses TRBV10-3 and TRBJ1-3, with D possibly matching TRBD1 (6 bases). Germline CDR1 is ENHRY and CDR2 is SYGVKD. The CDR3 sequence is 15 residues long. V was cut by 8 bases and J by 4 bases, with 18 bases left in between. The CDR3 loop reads CAILRSPGDGNTIYF. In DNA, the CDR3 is TGTGCCATCCTCCGATCCCCAGGGGACGGAAACACCATATATTTT.

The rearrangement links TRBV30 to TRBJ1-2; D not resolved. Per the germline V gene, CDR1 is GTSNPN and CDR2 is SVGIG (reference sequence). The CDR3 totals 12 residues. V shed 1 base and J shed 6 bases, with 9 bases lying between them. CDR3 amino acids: CAWSDQPNGYTF. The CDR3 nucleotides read TGTGCCTGGAGTGACCAACCCAATGGCTACACCTTC.

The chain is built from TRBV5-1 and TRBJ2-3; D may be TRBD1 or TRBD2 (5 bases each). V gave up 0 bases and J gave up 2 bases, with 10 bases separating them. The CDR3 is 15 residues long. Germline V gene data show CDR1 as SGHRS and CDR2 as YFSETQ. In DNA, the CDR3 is TGCGCCAGCAGCTTGGGTGTGGGGACCACAGATACGCAGTATTTT. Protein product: CASSLGVGTTDTQYF.

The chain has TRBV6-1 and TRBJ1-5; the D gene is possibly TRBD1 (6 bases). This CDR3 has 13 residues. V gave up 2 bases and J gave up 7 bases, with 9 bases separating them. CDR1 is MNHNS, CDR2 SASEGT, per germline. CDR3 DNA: TGTGCCAGCAGTGAACTAAGGGGGCAGCCCCAGCATTTT. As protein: CASSELRGQPQHF.

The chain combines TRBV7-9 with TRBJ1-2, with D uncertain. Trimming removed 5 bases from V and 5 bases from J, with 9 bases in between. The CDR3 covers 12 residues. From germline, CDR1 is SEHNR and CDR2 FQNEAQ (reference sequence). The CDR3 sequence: CASSPEVYGYTF. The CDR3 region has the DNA TGTGCCAGCAGCCCCGAAGTATATGGCTACACCTTC.

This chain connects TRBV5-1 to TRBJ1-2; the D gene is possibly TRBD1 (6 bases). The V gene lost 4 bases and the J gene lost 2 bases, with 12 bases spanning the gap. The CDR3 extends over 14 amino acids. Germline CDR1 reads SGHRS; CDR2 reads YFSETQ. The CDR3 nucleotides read TGCGCCAGCAGCGTGGACAGTTTGAACTATGGCTACACCTTC. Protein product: CASSVDSLNYGYTF.

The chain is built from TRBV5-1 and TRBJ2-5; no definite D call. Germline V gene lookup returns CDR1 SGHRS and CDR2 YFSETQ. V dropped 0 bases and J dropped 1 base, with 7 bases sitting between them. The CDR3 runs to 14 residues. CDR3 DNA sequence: TGCGCCAGCAGCTTGGGGTCAACCCAAGAGACCCAGTACTTC. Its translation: CASSLGSTQETQYF.